This TCR beta chain is drawn from a study of PD-1 blockade in mismatch repair-deficient tumors. Study as a whole: Patients had around 12 mismatch repair-deficient cancer types, all previously treated and progressing.

Assay: immunoSEQ multiplex PCR; the TCRdb copy retains only in-frame clones and omits some. In the table there are fewer than 100,000 clones, approximately 84% of which are singletons. Trimming at V came to 4 bases and at J to 14 bases, leaving 6 bases not matched to a gene. CDR3 length: 13 residues. Germline values: CDR1 ENHRY, CDR2 SYGVKD. The clonotype comes from an adult with mismatch repair-deficient cancer. The J gene is TRBJ2-3, the V gene TRBV10-3, with 13 bases lining up with TRBD2. Sequencing used peripheral blood, obtained 12 weeks after starting pembrolizumab. CDR3 sequence: CAISGTSGSLPYF. CDR3 DNA: TGTGCCATCAGTGGGACTAGCGGGAGCCTCCCGTATTTT.